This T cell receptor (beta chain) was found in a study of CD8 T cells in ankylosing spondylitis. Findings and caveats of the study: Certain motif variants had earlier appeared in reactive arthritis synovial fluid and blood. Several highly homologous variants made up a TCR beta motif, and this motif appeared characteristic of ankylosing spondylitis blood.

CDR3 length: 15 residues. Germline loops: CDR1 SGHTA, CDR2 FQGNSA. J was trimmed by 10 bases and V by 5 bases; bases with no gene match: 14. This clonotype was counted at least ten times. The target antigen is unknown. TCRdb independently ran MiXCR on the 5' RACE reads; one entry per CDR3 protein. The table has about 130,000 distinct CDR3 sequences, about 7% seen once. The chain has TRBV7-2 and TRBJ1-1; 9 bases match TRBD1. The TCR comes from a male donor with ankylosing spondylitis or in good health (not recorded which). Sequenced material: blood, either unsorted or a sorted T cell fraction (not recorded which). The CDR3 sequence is CASSTRSRDRVPAFF. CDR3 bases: TGTGCCAGCAGCACTAGATCCCGGGACAGGGTTCCAGCTTTCTTT.